This entry lists 29 T cell receptor beta chains sequenced from one sample in a study of beta chain features in type 1 diabetes. TCRB transcripts that were expressed got sequenced, as all of the isolated RNA had been reverse transcribed. Libraries were prepared by immunoSEQ multiplex PCR; TCRdb keeps only in-frame clonotypes and omits some of them. The table includes about 900,000 clones, around a sixth detected once. Source material: naive CD4+ T cells from blood. The receptors were sampled from a woman aged 18-35 years in good health.

As for this clone: The sample has other DNA sequences that encode this CDR3 too. The CDR3, as DNA: TGTGCCAGCAGCCCAGGCACAGATACGCAGTATTTT. The encoded protein is CASSPGTDTQYF. This chain connects TRBV7-2 to TRBJ2-3; the D is unclear. Per the germline V gene, CDR1 is SGHTA and CDR2 is FQGNSA. This CDR3 region has 12 residues. V was shortened by 5 bases and J by 1 base, with 4 bases between the two germline ends.

The gene calls are TRBV10-3 and TRBJ2-1, with unresolved D. Trimming cost V 3 bases and J 6 bases, with 15 bases left between them. Germline V gives CDR1 ENHRY, CDR2 SYGVKD. The CDR3 runs to 15 residues. The CDR3 sequence: CAISDPEGRLNEQFF. The CDR3 nucleotides are TGTGCCATCAGTGACCCCGAAGGACGCCTCAATGAGCAGTTCTTC.

This clone was counted between two and nine times. The chain joins TRBV7-2 to TRBJ2-2; D is unclear. The CDR3 runs 14 residues. V was trimmed by 6 bases and J by 4 bases, leaving 12 bases between them. The germline CDR1 and CDR2 sequences are SGHTA and FQGNSA. CDR3 sequence (DNA): TGTGCCAGCAGAAAGATAGAGTCCACCGGGGAGCTGTTTTTT. This codes for CASRKIESTGELFF.

V is TRBV28 and J is TRBJ2-7; 9 nucleotides align to TRBD2. The CDR3 has 15 amino acids. The ends lost 4 bases at V and 2 bases at J; junction bases unmatched: 6. From germline, CDR1 is MDHEN and CDR2 SYDVKM. The DNA for the CDR3 is TGTGCCAGCAGTTATTCACTAGCGGGTACCTACGAGCAGTACTTC. It yields the protein CASSYSLAGTYEQYF.

The rearrangement links TRBV5-4 to TRBJ2-3; 11 nucleotides agree with TRBD2. CDR1 SGHNT and CDR2 YYREEE come from the germline V gene (reference sequence). The CDR3 runs to 18 residues. Trimming removed 0 bases from V and 0 bases from J; junction bases left unmatched: 6. Here the CDR3 DNA reads TGTGCCAGCAGCTTGGAGCTAGCGGGAGGTCTGAGCACAGATACGCAGTATTTT. Amino acid sequence: CASSLELAGGLSTDTQYF.

This clone was detected a few times. CDR3 in DNA: TGCGCCAGCAGTCAAAATCCGGACAGAAAGGACAATGAGCAGTTCTTC. It is translated as CASSQNPDRKDNEQFF. J is TRBJ2-1 and V is TRBV23-1, with TRBD1 as a possible D gene (6 bases). TRBV23-1 has ORF status, its function being uncertain. V was trimmed by 2 bases and J by 5 bases, leaving 16 bases between them. The CDR3 sequence is 16 residues long.

The chain uses TRBV4-2 and TRBJ2-3, with TRBD2 matching 9 bases. V was clipped by 4 bases and J by 4 bases; unmatched bases: 21. This CDR3 region has 20 residues. CDR1 is LGHNA, CDR2 YNFKEQ, per germline. The CDR3 protein is CASSRRGRGLAGSAADTQYF. CDR3 coding DNA: TGTGCCAGCAGCCGACGTGGTAGGGGACTAGCAGGATCGGCGGCAGATACGCAGTATTTT.

This clone was picked up a small number of times. The V and J genes are TRBV5-1 and TRBJ1-2, with D possibly being TRBD1 (6 bases). V was pared by 3 bases and J by 2 bases, with 14 bases between. CDR1 is SGHRS and CDR2 is YFSETQ in the germline V gene. This CDR3 contains 15 residues. The CDR3 sequence is CASSSSSGTNYGYTF. The DNA of the CDR3 is TGCGCCAGCAGCTCATCCTCCGGGACAAACTATGGCTACACCTTC.

V and J are TRBV13 and TRBJ1-4; the D gene is possibly TRBD1 (5 bases). CDR3 size: 17 residues. Germline V gene sequence: CDR1 PRHDT, CDR2 FYEKMQ (reference sequence). Trimming left V 5 bases short and J 7 bases short, with 23 bases between. The CDR3 DNA sequence: TGTGCCAGCAGCCAAAACCACGGGACCGGGGGAGGTGAAAAACTGTTTTTT. Encoded protein: CASSQNHGTGGGEKLFF.

This clone was seen more than once but under ten times. The chain has TRBV9 and TRBJ1-5; D possibly corresponds to TRBD1 (5 bases). This CDR3 is 14 amino acids long. V lost 1 base and J 7 bases, leaving 12 bases between the germline ends. The germline gives CDR1 SGDLS, CDR2 YYNGEE. The CDR3 DNA sequence: TGTGCCAGCAGCGTATCGGCAGGGAACCAGCCCCAGCATTTT. Translating gives CASSVSAGNQPQHF.

The V call is TRBV19, the J call TRBJ1-5, with TRBD1 identical over 8 bases. The junction had 5 bases not matched to a gene; V was cut back by 6 bases and J by 7 bases. This CDR3 contains 13 residues. Germline assignment: CDR1 LNHDA and CDR2 SQIVND (reference sequence). In DNA, the CDR3 is TGTGCCAGTAGCTTACAGGGGGGGCAGCCCCAGCATTTT. Translated, it gives CASSLQGGQPQHF.

This rearrangement joins TRBV19 to TRBJ1-1; tentatively, D is TRBD1 (5 bases). Trimming pared 4 bases from V and 0 bases from J, leaving 12 bases between. CDR1 LNHDA and CDR2 SQIVND come from the germline V gene (reference sequence). This CDR3 contains 15 residues. The CDR3 is CASSKGWGMNTEAFF. CDR3 nucleotide sequence: TGTGCCAGTAGTAAAGGGTGGGGGATGAACACTGAAGCTTTCTTT.

V gene TRBV19 combines with J gene TRBJ2-1; TRBD2 matches at 13 bases. Per the germline V gene, CDR1 is LNHDA and CDR2 is SQIVND (reference sequence). V lost 5 bases, J lost 7 bases, and 5 bases stayed unmatched. This CDR3 has 15 residues. This chain's CDR3 is CASSRGLAGVNEQFF. CDR3 sequence (DNA): TGTGCCAGTAGTCGCGGACTAGCGGGAGTGAATGAGCAGTTCTTC.

This clone was counted between two and nine times. This chain links TRBV19 with TRBJ2-6; unclear D gene. Germline V gives CDR1 LNHDA, CDR2 SQIVND (reference sequence). The CDR3 is made up of 16 amino acids. The V end was cut by 4 bases, the J end by 1 base, with 11 bases between. CDR3 DNA sequence: TGTGCCAGTAGTAGGCACACAACTTCTGGGGCCAACGTCCTGACTTTC. Protein product: CASSRHTTSGANVLTF.

This chain links TRBV7-6 with TRBJ2-1, with TRBD2 matching 10 bases. The V segment lost 1 base and the J segment 9 bases; nucleotides outside the gene matches: 15. Germline V CDR1 and CDR2: SGHVS, FNYEAQ. The CDR3 is 18 residues long. The CDR3 loop reads CASSLVVRLAGVEGEQFF. DNA for the CDR3: TGTGCCAGCAGCTTAGTAGTAAGGCTAGCGGGAGTGGAGGGTGAGCAGTTCTTC.

The genes are TRBV9 and TRBJ2-7; D is unresolved. Germline CDR1 reads SGDLS; CDR2 reads YYNGEE. CDR3 length: 14 residues. V lost 2 bases to trimming and J lost 1 base, with 10 bases between them. The DNA for the CDR3 is TGTGCCAGCAGCGTGGATTCAGGATCCTACGAGCAGTACTTC. Its protein is CASSVDSGSYEQYF.

The chain is built from TRBV5-1 and TRBJ2-5, with 9 positions matching TRBD2. CDR3 length: 15 residues. Unmatched junction bases numbered 6, after V lost 1 base and J lost 5 bases. Germline V gene data show CDR1 as SGHRS and CDR2 as YFSETQ. CDR3 in DNA: TGCGCCAGCAGCTTGATAGGGACTAGCCCTGAGACCCAGTACTTC. Residues: CASSLIGTSPETQYF.

This clone was seen a handful of times. The chain combines TRBV5-1 with TRBJ2-1; no clear D gene. The CDR3 is 15 amino acids. V lost 7 bases and J lost 0, with 14 bases in between. Germline CDR1 is SGHRS and CDR2 is YFSETQ. The CDR3, as DNA: TGCGCCAGCTCTGCCCCTGAAAGCTCCTACAATGAGCAGTTCTTC. It translates to CASSAPESSYNEQFF.

The rearrangement joins TRBV27 to TRBJ2-1; 9 bases are shared with TRBD1. V trimming: 6 bases; J trimming: 2 bases; junction bases outside the gene matches: 8. Germline lookup yields CDR1 MNHEY and CDR2 SMNVEV (reference sequence). This CDR3 has 16 residues. The CDR3 DNA is TGTGCCAGCAGCGGCTCCGGGACAGGGACCTACAATGAGCAGTTCTTC. Translation: CASSGSGTGTYNEQFF.

The rearrangement uses TRBV7-2 and TRBJ2-5; D not resolved. V was clipped by 5 bases and J by 1 base, with 11 bases between them. This CDR3 comprises 14 residues. Per germline, CDR1 SGHTA and CDR2 FQGNSA. CDR3 sequence: CASSPSRSQETQYF. CDR3 nucleotide sequence: TGTGCCAGCAGCCCCTCTCGGTCCCAAGAGACCCAGTACTTC.

As DNA, the CDR3 is TGTGCCAGCAGTGAAGTACGGAATCAGCCCCAGCATTTT. This encodes CASSEVRNQPQHF. This chain uses TRBV6-1 with TRBJ1-5; D ambiguous. From germline, CDR1 is MNHNS and CDR2 SASEGT. CDR3 length equals 13 residues. Deletions cut 1 base from V and 4 bases from J, with 5 bases between.

V usage is TRBV7-2 and J usage is TRBJ2-5; 12 positions match TRBD2. Germline assignment: CDR1 SGHTA and CDR2 FQGNSA. V lost 5 bases, J lost 7 bases, and 11 bases stayed unmatched. This CDR3 has 16 residues. Here the CDR3 reads CASSTTSGRLSGTQYF. Written as DNA, the CDR3 is TGTGCCAGCAGCACCACTAGCGGGAGGCTTTCGGGGACCCAGTACTTC.

This clone appeared a few times. The rearrangement joins TRBV2 to TRBJ1-1; D is ambiguous. The CDR3 is 15 residues long. In germline, CDR1 is SNHLY, CDR2 FYNNEI. With 5 bases removed from V and 6 bases from J, the gap between germline ends came to 19 bases. The CDR3 DNA follows: TGTGCCAGCAGTAATAGCAGGACTTTTGTGGCTGAAGCTTTCTTT. The encoded protein is CASSNSRTFVAEAFF.

The gene calls are TRBV10-3 and TRBJ2-1; TRBD2 matches at 10 bases. There are 15 residues in the CDR3. Germline CDR1 is ENHRY and CDR2 is SYGVKD. After removal of 4 bases from V and 8 bases from J, the junction contained 8 bases not matched to a gene. The CDR3 region has the DNA TGTGCCATCAGTGGGGGGGCTAGCGGGAGACATGAGCAGTTCTTC. Its translation: CAISGGASGRHEQFF.

This clone appeared a few times. The chain employs TRBV27 and TRBJ2-2; D is possibly TRBD2 (5 bases). V lost 5 bases to trimming and J lost 5 bases, with 12 bases between them. This CDR3 is 14 amino acids long. Germline assignment: CDR1 MNHEY and CDR2 SMNVEV (reference sequence). This CDR3 reads CASSRPSGTGELFF. CDR3 sequence (DNA): TGTGCCAGCAGTAGGCCGTCGGGGACCGGGGAGCTGTTTTTT.

The DNA for the CDR3 is TGTGCCAGTAGACGGACTAGCGGTCTCTACGAGCAGTACTTC. Amino acids: CASRRTSGLYEQYF. The chain has TRBV19 and TRBJ2-7; 10 bases map to TRBD2. CDR1 LNHDA and CDR2 SQIVND come from the germline V gene (reference sequence). J lost 3 bases, V lost 6 bases, and 5 bases had no gene match. CDR3 length: 14 amino acids. Full variable domain (outside the CDR3, taken from reference TRBV19 and TRBJ2-7): DGGITQSPKYLFRKEGQNVTLSCEQNLNHDAMYWYRQDPGQGLRLIYYSQIVNDFQKGDIAEGYSVSREKKESFPLTVTSAQKNPTAFYLCASRRTSGLYEQYFGPGTRLTVT.

The chain is built from TRBV4-2 and TRBJ2-1, with 10 positions matching TRBD2. Germline assignment: CDR1 LGHNA and CDR2 YNFKEQ. The J segment lost 2 bases and the V segment lost 5 bases, leaving 9 bases of the junction unmatched. The CDR3 is made up of 17 amino acids. The CDR3 is CASSLAPSGGAYNEQFF. The CDR3 nucleotides read TGTGCCAGCAGCTTGGCCCCGAGCGGGGGGGCCTACAATGAGCAGTTCTTC.

The V call is TRBV27, the J call TRBJ2-7, with D tentatively TRBD2 (5 bases). V dropped 7 bases and J dropped 2 bases, with 12 bases sitting between them. The CDR3 has 13 amino acids. The V gene's germline CDR1 is MNHEY and CDR2 SMNVEV (reference sequence). The CDR3 sequence is CASKGTGAYEQYF. DNA for the CDR3: TGTGCCAGCAAAGGTACCGGGGCCTACGAGCAGTACTTC.

The chain employs TRBV18 and TRBJ1-1; a weak D match, TRBD1 (5 bases). This CDR3 is 17 amino acids long. Per germline, CDR1 KGHSH and CDR2 LQKENI. V lost 1 base and J 1 base, leaving 16 bases between the germline ends. This CDR3 is CASSPLSPPGPNTEAFF. CDR3 bases: TGTGCCAGCTCACCACTGTCGCCGCCGGGGCCGAACACTGAAGCTTTCTTT. Supplemented by reference TRBV18 and TRBJ1-1, the full variable domain reads NAGVMQNPRHLVRRRGQEARLRCSPMKGHSHVYWYRQLPEEGLKFMVYLQKENIIDESGMPKERFSAEFPKEGPSILRIQQVVRGDSAAYFCASSPLSPPGPNTEAFFGQGTRLTVV.